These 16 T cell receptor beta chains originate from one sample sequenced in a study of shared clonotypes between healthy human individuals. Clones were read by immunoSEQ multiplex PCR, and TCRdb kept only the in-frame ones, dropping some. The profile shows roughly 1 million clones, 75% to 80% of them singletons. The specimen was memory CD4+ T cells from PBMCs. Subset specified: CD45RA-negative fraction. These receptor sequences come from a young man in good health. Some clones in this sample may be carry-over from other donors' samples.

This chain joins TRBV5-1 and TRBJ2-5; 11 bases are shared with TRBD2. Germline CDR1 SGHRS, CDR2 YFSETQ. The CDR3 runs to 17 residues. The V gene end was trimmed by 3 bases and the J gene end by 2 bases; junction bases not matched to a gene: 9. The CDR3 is CASSSLTSGSRQETQYF. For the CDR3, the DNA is TGCGCCAGCAGCTCCCTAACTAGCGGGAGTCGGCAAGAGACCCAGTACTTC.

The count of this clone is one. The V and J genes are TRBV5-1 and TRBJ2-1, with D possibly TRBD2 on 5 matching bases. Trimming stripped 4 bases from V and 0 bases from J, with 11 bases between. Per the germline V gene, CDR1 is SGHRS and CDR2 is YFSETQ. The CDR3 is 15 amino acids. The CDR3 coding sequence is TGCGCCAGCAGCCCCGCTGAGGGCTCCTACAATGAGCAGTTCTTC. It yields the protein CASSPAEGSYNEQFF.

The CDR3 DNA sequence: TGTGCCAGCAGCTGGACACGATTGACAGGAGCTGAGACCCAGTACTTC. Its protein is CASSWTRLTGAETQYF. This chain uses TRBV5-6 with TRBJ2-5; D is possibly TRBD1 (6 bases). The CDR3 length is 16 residues. The V end was cut by 3 bases, the J end by 5 bases, with 20 bases between. In germline, CDR1 is SGHDT, CDR2 YYEEEE.

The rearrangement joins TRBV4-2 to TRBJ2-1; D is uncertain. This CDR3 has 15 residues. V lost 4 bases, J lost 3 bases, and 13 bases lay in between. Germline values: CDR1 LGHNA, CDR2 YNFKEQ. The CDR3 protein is CASSPGGGDYNEQFF. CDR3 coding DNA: TGTGCCAGCAGCCCGGGCGGCGGAGACTACAATGAGCAGTTCTTC.

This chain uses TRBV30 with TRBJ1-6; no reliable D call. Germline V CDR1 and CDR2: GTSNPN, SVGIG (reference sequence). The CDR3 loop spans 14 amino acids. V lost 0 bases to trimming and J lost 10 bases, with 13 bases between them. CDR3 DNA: TGTGCCTGGAGTGTAGGCTCTACCGGATCACCCCTCCACTTT. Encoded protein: CAWSVGSTGSPLHF.

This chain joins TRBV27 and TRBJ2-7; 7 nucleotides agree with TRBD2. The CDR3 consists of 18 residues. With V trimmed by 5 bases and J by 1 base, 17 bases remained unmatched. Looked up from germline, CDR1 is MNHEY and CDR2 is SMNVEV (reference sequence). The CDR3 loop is CASSHTRAGASSSYEQYF. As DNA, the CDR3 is TGTGCCAGCAGTCACACCCGGGCGGGAGCCTCCTCATCCTACGAGCAGTACTTC.

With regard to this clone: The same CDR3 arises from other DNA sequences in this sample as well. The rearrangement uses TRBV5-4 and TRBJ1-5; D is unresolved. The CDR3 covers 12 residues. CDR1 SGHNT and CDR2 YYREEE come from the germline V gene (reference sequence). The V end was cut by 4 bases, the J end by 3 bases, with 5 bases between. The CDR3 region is CASSLDNQPQHF. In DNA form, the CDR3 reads TGTGCCAGCAGCCTGGACAATCAGCCCCAGCATTTT.

This chain's CDR3 is CASSFGLNRGTDTQYF. The DNA of the CDR3 is TGTGCCAGCAGCTTCGGCCTCAACAGGGGCACAGATACGCAGTATTTT. The chain is built from TRBV5-4 and TRBJ2-3; maybe TRBD1 (6 bases). Germline CDR1 SGHNT, CDR2 YYREEE (reference sequence). V gave up 2 bases and J gave up 1 base, with 14 bases separating them. The CDR3 loop spans 16 amino acids.

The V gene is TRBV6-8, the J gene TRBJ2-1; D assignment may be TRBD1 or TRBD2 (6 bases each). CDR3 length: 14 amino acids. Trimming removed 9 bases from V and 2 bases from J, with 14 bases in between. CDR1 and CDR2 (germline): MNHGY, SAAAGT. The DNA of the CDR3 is TGTGCCAGGGTAGGGGGAGGAACCTACAATGAGCAGTTCTTC. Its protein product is CARVGGGTYNEQFF.

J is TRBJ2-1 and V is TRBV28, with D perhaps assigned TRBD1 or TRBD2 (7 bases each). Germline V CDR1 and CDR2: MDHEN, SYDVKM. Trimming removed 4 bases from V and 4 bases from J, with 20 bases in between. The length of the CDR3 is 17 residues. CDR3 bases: TGTGCCAGCAGTTCGCGGGGGCGGAGGGGGCAATACAATGAGCAGTTCTTC. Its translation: CASSSRGRRGQYNEQFF.

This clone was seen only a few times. The CDR3 sequence: CASSFLTGAQETQYF. The CDR3 DNA reads as TGTGCCAGCAGCTTTCTGACAGGGGCCCAAGAGACCCAGTACTTC. This chain joins TRBV7-7 and TRBJ2-5, with 8 bases aligning to TRBD1. CDR3 length: 15 residues. The V gene end was trimmed by 3 bases and the J gene end by 1 base; junction bases not matched to a gene: 4. The germline gives CDR1 SSHAT, CDR2 FNYEAQ (reference sequence).

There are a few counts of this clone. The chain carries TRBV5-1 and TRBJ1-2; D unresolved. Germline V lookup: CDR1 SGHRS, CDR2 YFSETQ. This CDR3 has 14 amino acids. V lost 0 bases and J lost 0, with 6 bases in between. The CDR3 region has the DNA TGCGCCAGCAGCTTGGATGCAGCTAACTATGGCTACACCTTC. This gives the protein CASSLDAANYGYTF. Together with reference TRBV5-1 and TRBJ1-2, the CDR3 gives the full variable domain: KAGVTQTPRYLIKTRGQQVTLSCSPISGHRSVSWYQQTPGQGLQFLFEYFSETQRNKGNFPGRFSGRQFSNSRSEMNVSTLELGDSALYLCASSLDAANYGYTFGSGTRLTVV.

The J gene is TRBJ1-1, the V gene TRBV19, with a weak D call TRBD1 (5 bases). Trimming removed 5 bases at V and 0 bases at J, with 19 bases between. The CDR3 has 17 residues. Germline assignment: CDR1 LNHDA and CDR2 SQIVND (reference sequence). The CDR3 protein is CASSARSRATMNTEAFF. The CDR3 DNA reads TGTGCCAGTAGTGCACGGAGCAGGGCAACCATGAACACTGAAGCTTTCTTT. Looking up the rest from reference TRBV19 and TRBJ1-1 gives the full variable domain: DGGITQSPKYLFRKEGQNVTLSCEQNLNHDAMYWYRQDPGQGLRLIYYSQIVNDFQKGDIAEGYSVSREKKESFPLTVTSAQKNPTAFYLCASSARSRATMNTEAFFGQGTRLTVV.

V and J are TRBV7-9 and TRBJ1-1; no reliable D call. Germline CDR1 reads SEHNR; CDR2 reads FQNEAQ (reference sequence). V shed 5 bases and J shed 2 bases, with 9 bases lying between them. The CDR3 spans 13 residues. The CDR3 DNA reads TGTGCCAGCAGCCGAGGGATAAACACTGAAGCTTTCTTT. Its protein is CASSRGINTEAFF.

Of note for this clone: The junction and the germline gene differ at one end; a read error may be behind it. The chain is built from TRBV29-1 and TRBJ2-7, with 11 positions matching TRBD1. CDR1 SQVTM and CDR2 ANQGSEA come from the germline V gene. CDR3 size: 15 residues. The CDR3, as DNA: TGCCGCGTTGCGGGGACAGGGGGAATTGAGGGGGAGCAGTACTTC. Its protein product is CRVAGTGGIEGEQYF.

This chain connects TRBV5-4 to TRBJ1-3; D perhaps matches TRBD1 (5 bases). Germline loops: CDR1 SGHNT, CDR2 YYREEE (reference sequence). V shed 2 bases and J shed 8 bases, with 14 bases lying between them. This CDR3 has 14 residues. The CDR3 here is CASSFRGIEHTIYF. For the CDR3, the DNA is TGTGCCAGCAGCTTCCGGGGGATCGAGCACACCATATATTTT. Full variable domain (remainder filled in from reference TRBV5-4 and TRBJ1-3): ETGVTQSPTHLIKTRGQQVTLRCSSQSGHNTVSWYQQALGQGPQFIFQYYREEENGRGNFPPRFSGLQFPNYSSELNVNALELDDSALYLCASSFRGIEHTIYFGEGSWLTVV.